These T cell receptor beta chains were read from a single sample in a study of blood T cell repertoires in COVID-19. The assay was immunoSEQ multiplex PCR, and TCRdb's table has in-frame clones only and misses some. The sample includes 100,000 to 150,000 clones, 75% to 90% seen only once; the top ten take roughly 18%. What was sequenced was peripheral blood. The receptors were sampled from a man between 45 and 60 years old with active or convalescent COVID-19. The CDR3 runs from the conserved cysteine through the conserved F or W. D genes are given only for firm matches.

V	J	D	DNA	CDR3
TRBV5-1	TRBJ2-1	TRBD2	TGCGCCAGCAGCCCGACTAGCGGGAGTGGTGAGCAGTTCTTC	CASSPTSGSGEQFF
TRBV6-5	TRBJ1-1	.	TGTGCCAGCAGTCCCGATACTACAAGGAACACTGAAGCTTTCTTT	CASSPDTTRNTEAFF
TRBV27	TRBJ2-7	TRBD1	TGTGCCAGCAGTTTAGGAGACAGGGGGCTCCTCGAGCAGTACTTC	CASSLGDRGLLEQYF
TRBV6-4	TRBJ2-1	.	TGTGCCAGCAGTCTTGACAGTTACAATGAGCAGTTCTTC	CASSLDSYNEQFF
TRBV7-2	TRBJ2-1	TRBD2	TGTGCCAGCAGCTTAGGCGGGGGGGCCCACAATGAGCAGTTCTTC	CASSLGGGAHNEQFF
TRBV9	TRBJ1-1	.	TGTGCCAGCAGCCCTCTACAACAGGGGAACACTGAAGCTTTCTTT	CASSPLQQGNTEAFF
TRBV7-5	TRBJ1-1	.	TGTGCCAGAAGCTTAGGAAGGGACAGCCAAAAGAACACTGAAGCTTTCTTT	CARSLGRDSQKNTEAFF
TRBV7-2	TRBJ1-6	TRBD1	TGTGCCAGCAGCTCACGGACAGGGAGCAATTCACCCCTCCACTTT	CASSSRTGSNSPLHF
TRBV12-3/TRBV12-4	TRBJ2-7	.	TGTGCCAGCAGGCGGGGACAGACCTACGAGCAGTACTTC	CASRRGQTYEQYF
TRBV19	TRBJ1-2	.	TGTGCCAGTAGTACGACTCTCTCTCCCTCCCCATATGGCTACACCTTC	CASSTTLSPSPYGYTF
TRBV10-3	TRBJ2-1	.	TGTGCCATCAGTGATTCAAATGAGCAGTTCTTC	CAISDSNEQFF
TRBV19	TRBJ2-5	.	TGTGCCAGTAGTATCCCTCAAGAGACCCAGTACTTC	CASSIPQETQYF
TRBV5-6	TRBJ2-1	TRBD2	TGTGCCAGCAGCTTACTAGCGGGAGTTCTTGAGCAGTTCTTC	CASSLLAGVLEQFF
TRBV7-2	TRBJ1-1	.	TGTGCCAGCAGCTTACTGGGGGCGAAGAACACTGAAGCTTTCTTT	CASSLLGAKNTEAFF